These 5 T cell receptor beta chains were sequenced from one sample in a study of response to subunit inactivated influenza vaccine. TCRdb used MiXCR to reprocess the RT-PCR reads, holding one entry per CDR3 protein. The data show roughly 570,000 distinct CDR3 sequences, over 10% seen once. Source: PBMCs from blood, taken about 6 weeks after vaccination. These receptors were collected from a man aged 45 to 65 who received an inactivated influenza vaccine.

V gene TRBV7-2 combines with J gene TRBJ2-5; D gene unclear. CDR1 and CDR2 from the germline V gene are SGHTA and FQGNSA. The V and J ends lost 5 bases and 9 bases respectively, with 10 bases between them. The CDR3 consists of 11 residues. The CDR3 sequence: CASSHLIPQYF. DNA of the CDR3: TGTGCCAGCAGCCATCTGATTCCCCAGTACTTC. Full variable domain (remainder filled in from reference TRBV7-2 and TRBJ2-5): GAGVSQSPSNKVTEKGKDVELRCDPISGHTALYWYRQSLGQGLEFLIYFQGNSAPDKSGLPSDRFSAERTGGSVSTLTIQRTQQEDSAVYLCASSHLIPQYFGPGTRLLVL.

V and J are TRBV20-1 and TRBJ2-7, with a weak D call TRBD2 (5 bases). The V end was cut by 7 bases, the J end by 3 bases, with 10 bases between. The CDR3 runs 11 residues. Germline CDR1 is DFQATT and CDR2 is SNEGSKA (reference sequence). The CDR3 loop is CSGADFYEQYF. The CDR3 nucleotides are TGCAGTGGGGCGGACTTCTACGAGCAGTACTTC.

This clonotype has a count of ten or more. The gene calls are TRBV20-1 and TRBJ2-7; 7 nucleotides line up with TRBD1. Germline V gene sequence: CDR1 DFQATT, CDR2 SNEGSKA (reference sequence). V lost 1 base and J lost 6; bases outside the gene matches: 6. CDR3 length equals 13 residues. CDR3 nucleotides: TGCAGTGCTAGAGCCCCGACAGGGACCGAGCAGTACTTC. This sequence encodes CSARAPTGTEQYF.

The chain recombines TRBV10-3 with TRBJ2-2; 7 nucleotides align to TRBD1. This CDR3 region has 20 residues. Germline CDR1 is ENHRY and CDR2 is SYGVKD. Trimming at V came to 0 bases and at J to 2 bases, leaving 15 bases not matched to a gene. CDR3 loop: CAISESNLIDRAKNTGELFF. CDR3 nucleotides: TGTGCCATCAGTGAGTCGAACCTCATTGACAGGGCCAAAAACACCGGGGAGCTGTTTTTT.

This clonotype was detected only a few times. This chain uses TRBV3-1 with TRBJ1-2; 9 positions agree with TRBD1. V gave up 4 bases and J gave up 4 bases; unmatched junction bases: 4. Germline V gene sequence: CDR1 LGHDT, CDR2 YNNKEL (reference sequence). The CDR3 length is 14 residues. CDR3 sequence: CASSPGQGFYGYTF. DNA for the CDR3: TGTGCCAGCAGCCCGGGACAGGGTTTCTATGGCTACACCTTC.